These 26 T cell receptor beta chains were sequenced from one sample in a study of CD8 T cells in Susac syndrome. RNA was extracted with the RNeasy kit, and a quantity of roughly 0.5 to 1 ug was reverse transcribed using random hexamers. TCRdb re-derived calls from the immunoSEQ multiplex PCR reads in MiXCR, one entry per CDR3 protein. The sample contains about 140,000 distinct CDR3 sequences, approximately 95% of which appear only once. The sample consisted of CD4+ T cells from PBMCs. Every receptor here comes from a human donor with Susac syndrome.

The V and J genes are TRBV18 and TRBJ1-2; maybe TRBD1 (5 bases). Trimming stripped 4 bases from V and 5 bases from J, with 14 bases between. This CDR3 comprises 14 residues. CDR1 and CDR2 from the germline V gene are KGHSH and LQKENI. CDR3 coding DNA: TGTGCCAGCTCACTAGGGGAAGGGACTTATGGCTACACCTTC. Translation: CASSLGEGTYGYTF.

The V call is TRBV5-4, the J call TRBJ2-3; D possibly uses TRBD1 or TRBD2 (5 bases each). This CDR3 has 12 amino acids. Between the trimmed V and J ends, which lost 0 bases and 9 bases, there was a span of 8 bases. CDR1 and CDR2 from the germline V gene are SGHNT and YYREEE (reference sequence). The CDR3 DNA reads TGTGCCAGCAGCTTGGAGAGGGACACGCAGTATTTT. Its protein product is CASSLERDTQYF. Supplemented by reference TRBV5-4 and TRBJ2-3, the full variable domain reads ETGVTQSPTHLIKTRGQQVTLRCSSQSGHNTVSWYQQALGQGPQFIFQYYREEENGRGNFPPRFSGLQFPNYSSELNVNALELDDSALYLCASSLERDTQYFGPGTRLTVL.

The genes are TRBV4-1 and TRBJ2-7; 8 bases align to TRBD1. Germline CDR1 and CDR2: MGHRA and YSYEKL. The CDR3 totals 14 residues. V trimming: 4 bases; J trimming: 2 bases; junction bases outside the gene matches: 4. The CDR3: CASSRTGFPYEQYF. CDR3 nucleotides: TGCGCCAGCAGCCGGACAGGGTTTCCCTACGAGCAGTACTTC.

V gene TRBV6-1 combines with J gene TRBJ2-1; D is undetermined. V lost 6 bases, J lost 6 bases, and 12 bases lay in between. Germline V gene lookup returns CDR1 MNHNS and CDR2 SASEGT. The CDR3 sequence is 13 residues long. CDR3 sequence (DNA): TGTGCCAGCAGGCGTTACGACCCCAATGAGCAGTTCTTC. Protein sequence: CASRRYDPNEQFF.

The V gene is TRBV3-1, the J gene TRBJ1-2; 10 bases are a match to TRBD1. This CDR3 has 15 residues. V shed 2 bases, J shed 7 bases, and the junction held 7 bases outside the gene matches. Germline CDR1 is LGHDT and CDR2 is YNNKEL (reference sequence). Written as DNA, the CDR3 is TGTGCCAGCAGCCAAACCGGGACAGGGGATGGTGGCTACACCTTC. It is translated as CASSQTGTGDGGYTF. The whole variable domain, remainder taken from reference TRBV3-1 and TRBJ1-2, is DTAVSQTPKYLVTQMGNDKSIKCEQNLGHDTMYWYKQDSKKFLKIMFSYNNKELIINETVPNRFSPKSPDKAHLNLHINSLELGDSAVYFCASSQTGTGDGGYTFGSGTRLTVV.

The table lists this clonotype with a few counts. V is TRBV12-3 or TRBV12-4 and J is TRBJ1-2; D unclear. Trimming stripped 1 base from V and 7 bases from J, with 10 bases between. The CDR3 is 13 amino acids. The CDR3 spells CASSLEAGGGYTF. The CDR3 bases are TGTGCCAGCAGTTTAGAGGCAGGCGGTGGCTACACCTTC.

This clonotype was recorded once. The rearrangement links TRBV2 to TRBJ2-1; 9 nucleotides line up with TRBD1. The CDR3 extends over 14 amino acids. Germline V lookup: CDR1 SNHLY, CDR2 FYNNEI. The V segment lost 6 bases and the J segment 5 bases; nucleotides outside the gene matches: 5. CDR3 sequence: CASSPDRGDNEQFF. As DNA, the CDR3 is TGTGCCAGCAGCCCGGACAGGGGTGACAATGAGCAGTTCTTC.

The rearrangement joins TRBV7-2 to TRBJ1-1; D is possibly TRBD1 (6 bases). Trimming took off 5 bases at V and 3 bases at J, with 16 bases between the two ends. Looked up from germline, CDR1 is SGHTA and CDR2 is FQGNSA. The CDR3 runs 15 residues. The CDR3, as DNA: TGTGCCAGCAGCCACCGAGGGGGGTTTCACACTGAAGCTTTCTTT. This encodes CASSHRGGFHTEAFF.

This clonotype was seen just once. This chain connects TRBV20-1 to TRBJ1-1; D not resolved. The V gene lost 2 bases and the J gene lost 5 bases, with 0 bases spanning the gap. Per germline, CDR1 DFQATT and CDR2 SNEGSKA (reference sequence). The CDR3 loop spans 9 amino acids. DNA for the CDR3: TGCAGTGCTAGAACTGAAGCTTTCTTT. It codes for CSARTEAFF.

This clonotype was seen once. This chain links TRBV5-4 with TRBJ2-1; 10 bases are a match to TRBD2. The V gene end was trimmed by 4 bases and the J gene end by 8 bases; junction bases not matched to a gene: 12. The CDR3 spans 16 residues. Per germline, CDR1 SGHNT and CDR2 YYREEE (reference sequence). The CDR3 sequence is CASSTGSSGGRDEQFF. CDR3 nucleotide sequence: TGTGCCAGCAGCACGGGATCTAGCGGGGGCCGGGATGAGCAGTTCTTC.

The V call is TRBV20-1, the J call TRBJ1-1; maybe TRBD1 (5 bases). Trimming took off 5 bases at V and 3 bases at J, with 13 bases between the two ends. Germline assignment: CDR1 DFQATT and CDR2 SNEGSKA (reference sequence). This CDR3 spans 13 amino acids. CDR3 sequence reads: CSAPQGRYTEAFF. In nucleotides, the CDR3 is TGCAGTGCTCCTCAGGGTCGCTACACTGAAGCTTTCTTT.

The chain has TRBV30 and TRBJ1-5; the D gene is possibly TRBD1 (5 bases). V was trimmed by 0 bases and J by 0 bases, leaving 12 bases between them. Germline CDR1 is GTSNPN and CDR2 is SVGIG (reference sequence). The CDR3 consists of 16 residues. DNA for the CDR3: TGTGCCTGGAGTGTTCTCGGAGGACATAGCAATCAGCCCCAGCATTTT. Protein: CAWSVLGGHSNQPQHF.

This clonotype was found once. J is TRBJ2-7 and V is TRBV7-2; D is perhaps TRBD1 (5 bases). The CDR3 loop spans 15 amino acids. Trimming shortened V by 2 bases and J by 0 bases, and 11 bases separated the two germline ends. Germline lookup yields CDR1 SGHTA and CDR2 FQGNSA. The CDR3 here is CASSLSNRHSYEQYF. Here the CDR3 DNA reads TGTGCCAGCAGCTTATCGAACAGGCACTCCTACGAGCAGTACTTC. Variable domain in full (rest from reference TRBV7-2 and TRBJ2-7): GAGVSQSPSNKVTEKGKDVELRCDPISGHTALYWYRQSLGQGLEFLIYFQGNSAPDKSGLPSDRFSAERTGGSVSTLTIQRTQQEDSAVYLCASSLSNRHSYEQYFGPGTRLTVT.

The V call is TRBV29-1, the J call TRBJ2-7, with no clear D. V lost 3 bases, J lost 7 bases, and 16 bases lay in between. Germline V lookup: CDR1 SQVTM, CDR2 ANQGSEA. The CDR3 covers 13 residues. Written as DNA, the CDR3 is TGCAGCGTTGATATCGGCCGGCGGCGAGAGCAGTACTTC. Residues: CSVDIGRRREQYF.

The chain uses TRBV9 and TRBJ2-3; D gene unclear. V lost 0 bases and J lost 0, with 5 bases in between. CDR1 and CDR2 from the germline V gene are SGDLS and YYNGEE. This CDR3 contains 14 residues. The CDR3 loop is CASSVGASTDTQYF. CDR3 DNA: TGTGCCAGCAGCGTAGGAGCGAGCACAGATACGCAGTATTTT.

The gene calls are TRBV4-1 and TRBJ2-1, with D possibly TRBD2 on 7 matching bases. Trimming stripped 2 bases from V and 2 bases from J, with 16 bases between. This CDR3 has 17 residues. CDR1 and CDR2 from the germline V gene are MGHRA and YSYEKL. The CDR3 loop reads CASSQPTGRGTYNEQFF. CDR3 DNA: TGCGCCAGCAGCCAACCTACAGGGAGGGGCACCTACAATGAGCAGTTCTTC.

The chain carries TRBV12-3 or TRBV12-4 and TRBJ2-5; TRBD2 matches at 10 bases. The CDR3 is 14 amino acids. The V gene end was trimmed by 7 bases and the J gene end by 4 bases; junction bases not matched to a gene: 6. In nucleotides, the CDR3 is TGTGCCAGCACCCCTAGCGGGGGTCGAGAGACCCAGTACTTC. Protein: CASTPSGGRETQYF.

The gene calls are TRBV15 and TRBJ1-2; D might be TRBD1 (6 bases). This CDR3 spans 14 amino acids. CDR1 is LNHNV and CDR2 is YYDKDF in the germline V gene (reference sequence). V was cut by 6 bases and J by 6 bases, with 17 bases left in between. The chain's CDR3 is CATSPINRDNGYTF. The CDR3 region has the DNA TGTGCCACCAGTCCCATAAACCGGGACAATGGCTACACCTTC. The full variable domain, rest sourced from reference TRBV15 and TRBJ1-2, is DAMVIQNPRYQVTQFGKPVTLSCSQTLNHNVMYWYQQKSSQAPKLLFHYYDKDFNNEADTPDNFQSRRPNTSFCFLDIRSPGLGDTAMYLCATSPINRDNGYTFGSGTRLTVV.

J is TRBJ2-3 and V is TRBV19, with 8 positions matching TRBD2. CDR1 is LNHDA, CDR2 SQIVND, per germline (reference sequence). V was pared by 4 bases and J by 4 bases, with 4 bases of the junction left unmatched. The CDR3 loop spans 14 amino acids. The DNA for the CDR3 is TGTGCCAGTAGTAAGCGGGAGCTCGCAGATACGCAGTATTTT. Its protein product is CASSKRELADTQYF.

This chain uses TRBV15 with TRBJ2-3; 10 positions agree with TRBD2. The CDR3 loop spans 15 amino acids. CDR1 is LNHNV, CDR2 YYDKDF, per germline (reference sequence). V gave up 0 bases and J gave up 4 bases; unmatched junction bases: 1. The CDR3, as DNA: TGTGCCACCAGCAGAGAAGCGGGAGGGCCAGATACGCAGTATTTT. Amino acid sequence: CATSREAGGPDTQYF. Combining the CDR3 with reference TRBV15 and TRBJ2-3 gives the whole variable domain DAMVIQNPRYQVTQFGKPVTLSCSQTLNHNVMYWYQQKSSQAPKLLFHYYDKDFNNEADTPDNFQSRRPNTSFCFLDIRSPGLGDTAMYLCATSREAGGPDTQYFGPGTRLTVL.

V and J are TRBV12-3 or TRBV12-4 and TRBJ1-4, with 8 nucleotides matching TRBD1. Trimming took 6 bases from V and 3 from J; bases not matched to a gene: 6. There are 15 residues in the CDR3. The CDR3 bases are TGTGCCAGCAGGCAGGGGGCCGGGTCTAATGAAAAACTGTTTTTT. Translating gives CASRQGAGSNEKLFF.

V usage is TRBV30 and J usage is TRBJ1-5; D remains unclear. Germline V lookup: CDR1 GTSNPN, CDR2 SVGIG (reference sequence). This CDR3 spans 15 amino acids. V gave up 1 base and J gave up 7 bases, with 17 bases separating them. DNA of the CDR3: TGTGCCTGGAGTGGGCGCGGTTGGGGAAAACAGCCCCAGCATTTT. It yields the protein CAWSGRGWGKQPQHF.

The chain uses TRBV20-1 and TRBJ2-4, with 11 bases that match TRBD2. This CDR3 is built from 15 residues. V was pared by 6 bases and J by 0 bases, with 4 bases of the junction left unmatched. The germline V gene encodes CDR1 DFQATT and CDR2 SNEGSKA (reference sequence). The CDR3 DNA reads TGCAGTGCCGAGACTAGCGGGATAGCCAAAAACATTCAGTACTTC. Translation: CSAETSGIAKNIQYF.

CDR3 protein: CASSSRSVREQYF. CDR3 nucleotides: TGTGCCAGCAGTTCCAGAAGCGTGAGGGAGCAGTACTTC. This chain connects TRBV6-5 to TRBJ2-7; unclear D gene. Germline V gene lookup returns CDR1 MNHEY and CDR2 SVGAGI. The CDR3 spans 13 residues. Between the trimmed V and J ends, which lost 4 bases and 7 bases, there was a span of 14 bases.

This chain links TRBV4-3 with TRBJ1-2; D perhaps matches TRBD1 (6 bases). CDR3 length: 15 amino acids. CDR1 is LGHNA, CDR2 YSLEER, per germline. V shed 3 bases and J shed 3 bases, with 14 bases lying between them. The CDR3 bases are TGCGCCAGCAGCCAGGCCAGGGGACTTTACTATGGCTACACCTTC. Amino acids: CASSQARGLYYGYTF.

The genes are TRBV6-4 and TRBJ2-3; TRBD2 aligns across 9 bases. Unmatched junction bases numbered 10, after V lost 5 bases and J lost 4 bases. CDR1 is MRHNA and CDR2 is SNTAGT in the germline V gene. The CDR3 sequence is 16 residues long. The CDR3 coding sequence is TGTGCCAGCAGTCCGTCGGCGGGAGGGTCCTCAGATACGCAGTATTTT. Translation gives CASSPSAGGSSDTQYF.